A single sample is the source of the 12 T cell receptor beta chains below, sequenced in a study of blood T cell repertoires in COVID-19. The data were produced by immunoSEQ multiplex PCR, yet TCRdb's version contains in-frame clones alone and is incomplete. This table has 120,000 to 150,000 clones, 85% appearing once. Sequenced: PBMCs or T cells enriched from blood (not recorded which). These TCRs come from a woman between 40 and 50 years old who had recovered from COVID-19.

The chain combines TRBV6-5 with TRBJ2-7; possible D gene TRBD1, 6 bases. The germline gives CDR1 MNHEY, CDR2 SVGAGI. The CDR3 loop spans 14 amino acids. Deletions cut 5 bases from V and 4 bases from J, with 15 bases between. CDR3 DNA: TGTGCCAGCAGTCCGGTGGGCAGGGGATACGAGCAGTACTTC. Translating it yields CASSPVGRGYEQYF.

A note on this clone: This sample includes further DNA sequences coding for the same CDR3. The rearrangement uses TRBV9 and TRBJ2-3; D unclear. The CDR3 is 14 residues long. V dropped 0 bases and J dropped 0 bases, with 5 bases sitting between them. Looked up from germline, CDR1 is SGDLS and CDR2 is YYNGEE. This chain's CDR3 is CASSVGGSTDTQYF. The CDR3 DNA follows: TGTGCCAGCAGCGTAGGCGGTAGCACAGATACGCAGTATTTT. The full variable domain, with the rest looked up from reference TRBV9 and TRBJ2-3, is DSGVTQTPKHLITATGQRVTLRCSPRSGDLSVYWYQQSLDQGLQFLIQYYNGEERAKGNILERFSAQQFPDLHSELNLSSLELGDSALYFCASSVGGSTDTQYFGPGTRLTVL.

This clone has a single count. The chain recombines TRBV19 with TRBJ1-3; perhaps TRBD1 as D (5 bases). The CDR3 is 16 amino acids. Germline V gene sequence: CDR1 LNHDA, CDR2 SQIVND (reference sequence). V was clipped by 3 bases and J by 0 bases, with 12 bases between them. The CDR3 region has the DNA TGTGCCAGTAGTATCCGTGACAGCAGCTCTGGAAACACCATATATTTT. It is translated as CASSIRDSSSGNTIYF.

The table lists this clone with a count of one. V usage is TRBV5-1 and J usage is TRBJ2-7; 13 bases line up with TRBD2. Per germline, CDR1 SGHRS and CDR2 YFSETQ. J gave up 2 bases and V 4 bases, and 3 bases lay outside the gene matches. CDR3 length: 15 amino acids. The CDR3 coding sequence is TGCGCCAGCAGCCGGGGACTAGCGGGAACCTACGAGCAGTACTTC. Translating it yields CASSRGLAGTYEQYF.

This chain links TRBV3-1 (or the pseudogene TRBV3-2) with TRBJ2-3; TRBD2 matches at 9 bases. The CDR3 length is 15 residues. Trimming at V came to 1 base and at J to 5 bases, leaving 4 bases not matched to a gene. Looked up from germline, CDR1 is LGHDT and CDR2 is YNNKEL (reference sequence). In DNA, the CDR3 is TGTGCCAGCAGCCAAGGGCGGGGGGGCATAGATACGCAGTATTTT. Amino acids: CASSQGRGGIDTQYF.

J is TRBJ1-6 and V is TRBV19; 8 nucleotides agree with TRBD1. V lost 9 bases, J lost 5 bases, and 6 bases stayed unmatched. Germline CDR1 LNHDA, CDR2 SQIVND (reference sequence). The CDR3 extends over 14 amino acids. The CDR3, as DNA: TGTGCCAGCGAGGGACAGGCAGATAATTCACCCCTCCACTTT. Amino acid sequence: CASEGQADNSPLHF.

V and J are TRBV6-5 and TRBJ2-3, with 8 bases matching TRBD2. This CDR3 has 14 amino acids. CDR1 and CDR2 from the germline V gene are MNHEY and SVGAGI. V lost 2 bases, J lost 4 bases, and 2 bases stayed unmatched. The CDR3 here is CASSYGRGADTQYF. The CDR3 DNA reads as TGTGCCAGCAGTTACGGGCGGGGGGCAGATACGCAGTATTTT.

This clone came up a few times. The chain employs TRBV3-1 (or the pseudogene TRBV3-2) and TRBJ2-1, with a tentative D call TRBD2 (6 bases). Germline loops: CDR1 LGHDT, CDR2 YNNKEL (reference sequence). There are 15 residues in the CDR3. Trimming removed 0 bases from V and 7 bases from J, with 13 bases in between. CDR3 DNA: TGTGCCAGCAGCCAAGACAAATATGGGGGGAATGAGCAGTTCTTC. Amino acids: CASSQDKYGGNEQFF.

The V gene is TRBV11-2, the J gene TRBJ2-7; TRBD1 aligns across 7 bases. Germline assignment: CDR1 SGHAT and CDR2 FQNNGV. With V trimmed by 5 bases and J by 4 bases, 11 bases remained unmatched. The CDR3 length is 15 residues. The CDR3: CASSGRQGSRYEQYF. The CDR3 nucleotides read TGTGCCAGCAGCGGTCGACAGGGATCAAGGTACGAGCAGTACTTC.

This chain links TRBV11-2 with TRBJ1-1, with 8 nucleotides matching TRBD1. The length of the CDR3 is 15 residues. The germline V gene has CDR1 SGHAT and CDR2 FQNNGV. The junction had 7 bases not matched to a gene; V was cut back by 4 bases and J by 3 bases. Here the CDR3 DNA reads TGTGCCAGCAGCTCGACGACAGGGGAGGACACTGAAGCTTTCTTT. Translated: CASSSTTGEDTEAFF.

The chain links TRBV6-5 to TRBJ1-5, with D tentatively TRBD1 (5 bases). CDR1 is MNHEY, CDR2 SVGAGI, per germline. This CDR3 region has 13 residues. V was trimmed by 5 bases and J by 7 bases, leaving 12 bases between them. In DNA, the CDR3 is TGTGCCAGCAGTAGGTTCAGGGAACAGCCCCAGCATTTT. Translating it yields CASSRFREQPQHF.

V is TRBV2 and J is TRBJ1-1, with TRBD1 as a possible D gene (5 bases). CDR1 is SNHLY, CDR2 FYNNEI, per germline. This CDR3 comprises 13 residues. V gave up 8 bases and J gave up 3 bases, with 13 bases separating them. In DNA form, the CDR3 reads TGTGCCAGCGCCGTTGGGGGGGACACTGAAGCTTTCTTT. This codes for CASAVGGDTEAFF.